The present T cell receptor (beta chain) was sequenced within a study of metastatic and nonmetastatic thyroid tumors. Germline V gives CDR1 SGHVS, CDR2 FNYEAQ. The V end lost 5 bases, the J end lost 5 bases, and 10 bases lay between the germline ends. CDR3 size: 12 residues. TCRdb re-called the PCR reads with MiXCR. The sample comprises about 12,000 clones, approximately 35% of which are singletons, and over 10% rests with the top ten. Each patient came to thyroid surgery without any prior treatment (of any kind). This clone was seen a few times. The TCR sequence derives from a female donor with papillary thyroid cancer or a benign thyroid nodule (not recorded which). Some clones in this sample may be carry-over from other donors' samples. The chain links TRBV7-6 to TRBJ2-7, with D tentatively TRBD1 or TRBD2 (5 bases each). What was sequenced was tumor tissue. CDR3 loop: CASSPGPNEQYF. In DNA, the CDR3 is TGTGCCAGCAGCCCGGGGCCGAACGAGCAGTACTTC. The full variable domain, completed using reference TRBV7-6 and TRBJ2-7, is GAGVSQSPRYKVTKRGQDVALRCDPISGHVSLYWYRQALGQGPEFLTYFNYEAQQDKSGLPNDRFSAERPEGSISTLTIQRTEQRDSAMYRCASSPGPNEQYFGPGTRLTVT.